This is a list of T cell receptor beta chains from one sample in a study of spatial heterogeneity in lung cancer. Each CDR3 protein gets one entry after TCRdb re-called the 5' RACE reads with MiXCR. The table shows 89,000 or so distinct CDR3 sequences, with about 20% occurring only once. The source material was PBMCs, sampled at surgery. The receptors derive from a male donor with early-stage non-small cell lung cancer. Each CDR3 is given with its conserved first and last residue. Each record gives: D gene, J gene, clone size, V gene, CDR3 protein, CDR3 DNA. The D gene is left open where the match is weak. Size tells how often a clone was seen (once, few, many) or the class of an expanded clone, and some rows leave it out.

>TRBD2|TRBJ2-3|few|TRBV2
CASSASGENTDTQYF
TGTGCCAGCAGTGCTAGCGGGGAGAACACAGATACGCAGTATTTT
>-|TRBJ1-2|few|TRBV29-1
CSATADYGYTF
TGCAGCGCGACAGCGGACTATGGCTACACCTTC
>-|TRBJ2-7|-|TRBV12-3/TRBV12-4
CASSISGISSYEQYF
TGTGCCAGCAGCATATCTGGGATTAGCTCCTACGAGCAGTACTTC
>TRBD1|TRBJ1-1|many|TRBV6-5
CASRETTGGETEAFF
TGTGCCAGCAGGGAAACTACAGGGGGTGAGACTGAAGCTTTCTTT
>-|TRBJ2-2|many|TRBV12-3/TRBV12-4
CASSSQGDTGELFF
TGTGCCAGCAGTTCCCAGGGTGACACCGGGGAGCTGTTTTTT
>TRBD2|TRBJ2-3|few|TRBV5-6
CASSSRRLATDTQYF
TGTGCCAGCAGCTCCAGACGACTAGCCACAGATACGCAGTATTTT
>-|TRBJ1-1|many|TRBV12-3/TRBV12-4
CASSFGHPYTEAFF
TGTGCCAGCAGTTTTGGTCACCCTTACACTGAAGCTTTCTTT
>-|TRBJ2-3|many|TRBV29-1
CSVGKGLITDTQYF
TGCAGCGTTGGAAAGGGACTGATTACAGATACGCAGTATTTT
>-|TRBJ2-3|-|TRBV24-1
CATSDPSPKGSDTQYF
TGTGCCACCAGTGACCCGAGTCCAAAGGGATCAGATACGCAGTATTTT
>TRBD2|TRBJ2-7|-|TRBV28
CASRPTSGFYEQYF
TGTGCCAGCAGGCCGACTAGCGGCTTCTACGAGCAGTACTTC
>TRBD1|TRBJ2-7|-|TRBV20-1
CSARTQTGGGNEQYF
TGCAGTGCTAGGACTCAGACAGGGGGGGGCAACGAGCAGTACTTC
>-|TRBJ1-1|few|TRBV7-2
CASSFDPANTEAFF
TGTGCCAGCAGCTTTGACCCCGCGAACACTGAAGCTTTCTTT
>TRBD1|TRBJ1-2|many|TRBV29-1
CSVESVRGSSDGYTF
TGCAGCGTTGAATCGGTCAGGGGGAGTTCTGATGGCTACACCTTC
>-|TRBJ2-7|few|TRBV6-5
CASSSTKTPYEQYF
TGTGCCAGCAGTTCCACAAAGACCCCCTACGAGCAGTACTTC
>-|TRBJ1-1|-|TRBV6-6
CASSYFREGTEAFF
TGTGCCAGCAGTTACTTCAGGGAGGGCACTGAAGCTTTCTTT
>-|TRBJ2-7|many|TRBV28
CASSLASRPEQYF
TGTGCCAGCAGTTTGGCTAGTCGGCCCGAGCAGTACTTC
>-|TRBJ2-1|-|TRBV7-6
CASSLLWGRDHNEQFF
TGTGCCAGCAGCTTACTTTGGGGAAGGGACCACAATGAGCAGTTCTTC
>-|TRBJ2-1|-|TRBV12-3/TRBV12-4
CASGYTSGQFF
TGTGCCAGCGGATACACCAGCGGGCAGTTCTTC
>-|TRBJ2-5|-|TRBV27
CASSSSGLGTQYF
TGTGCCAGCAGTTCCTCAGGGTTGGGGACCCAGTACTTC
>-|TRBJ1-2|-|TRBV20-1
CSARALTVNYGYTF
TGCAGTGCTAGAGCCCTAACAGTGAACTATGGCTACACCTTC